A selection of T cell receptor beta chains follows, all from one sample in a study of blood T cell repertoires in COVID-19. Only in-frame clones appear in the TCRdb table, and some are missing; sequencing was by immunoSEQ multiplex PCR. The table includes 250,000 to 300,000 clones, 80% to 85% detected once. Material: PBMCs or T cells enriched from blood (not recorded which). The receptors stem from a man aged 50-59 years who had recovered from COVID-19. The CDR3 runs from the conserved cysteine through the conserved F or W. A D gene is named only where the DNA matches it firmly.

TRBV15 | . | CATSRAWWGGASTDTQYF
TRBV11-2 | . | CASSSQTVRTDTQYF
TRBV11-3 | TRBD1 | CASSSYSTGITEAFF
TRBV2 | . | CASASYEQYF
TRBV24-1 | . | CATSDLETNYGYTF
TRBV11-2 | TRBD1 | CASSLDGTGINEKLFF
TRBV18 | TRBD1 | CASSLRTGAYEQYF
TRBV5-6 | TRBD1 | CASSQTGGARRTEAFF
TRBV3-1/TRBV3-2 | . | CASSQDIQAKLFF
TRBV29-1 | TRBD1 | CSVDSGGITEAFF
TRBV7-2 | . | CASSLRGGQYF
TRBV27 | . | CASSPLNRLNEKLFF
TRBV4-2 | . | CASSQERGQVGYTF
TRBV5-1 | TRBD2 | CASSSDLLAGGVDTQYF
TRBV12-5 | . | CASGLVQDQPQHF
TRBV28 | TRBD1 | CASSPGDSIKPQHF
TRBV2 | . | CASSERRVGDGYTF
TRBV5-1 | TRBD2 | CASSPGASGSTGELFF
TRBV7-3 | TRBD1 | CASSQQGQGDEQYF
TRBV30 | . | CAWIWDGGSTGELFF
TRBV24-1 | . | CATRGPNTEAFF
TRBV7-8 | TRBD2 | CASSQDSGRPPDEQYF
TRBV6-5 | TRBD2 | CASSRGWEAGGQYF
TRBV27 | TRBD2 | CASSYTIAGGYNEQFF
TRBV10-1 | TRBD2 | CASSRTSGSMGTDTQYF
TRBV29-1 | . | CSVRGQTGEAQHF